This record looks at one T cell receptor (beta chain) sequence and its context. This clone's antigen is unknown. Base qualities are not at hand, and no much larger clone is one base apart. This specimen comes from a study of blood T cell repertoires in COVID-19 (TCRdb year 2020). A note on the overall study: Samples covering the acute and convalescent phases of COVID-19 were provided by collaborators in the United States, Italy and Spain. Samples came from the ongoing ImmuneRACE study (first 160 participants) plus 1,254 subjects from 6 global collaborators. HLA class I and class II types, where available, came from metadata supplied by the sample provider rather than from assay-based typing. Nearly every sample came with metadata listing a de-identified subject ID, COVID-19 status, age in years and sex. The material from the prospective study consisted of cDNA or gDNA derived from T cells, B-cell-depleted T cells, or PBMCs. The repertoires were released in a freely available public database meant as a resource for research on the immune response to SARS-CoV-2. The dataset comprised deeply sampled blood TCRbeta repertoires from subjects exposed to, actively infected with, or recovered from COVID-19. The study at large found these results: Clinical and demographic metadata were provided uncurated, with the amount varying by source and participant.

The collaborating institutions used their own protocols to collect whole blood in K2EDTA tubes. For TCRbeta analysis, collaborator samples were shipped as frozen whole blood, as isolated PBMCs, or as DNA extracted from either sample type. Taken from cysteine to phenylalanine, the CDR3 has 14 residues. Only the CDR3 DNA is retained, 42 bases long and in frame from the first base. CDR1 and CDR2 are read off the germline V gene as SQVTM and ANQGSEA. Trimmed from V: 3 bases; trimmed from J: 6 bases; junction bases lacking a gene match: 8. TCRbeta CDR3 regions were amplified from genomic DNA by means of the immunoSEQ Assay, a bias-controlled multiplex PCR. The authors' pipeline ran thus. Within the assay, amplification of reference gene primers was used to estimate how many nucleated cells each sample contained. To quantify the absolute abundance of each unique TCRbeta CDR3 rearrangement, sequence reads were collapsed and filtered. Productive Simpson clonality was computed per sample as the square root of Simpson's diversity index over productive rearrangements. TCRdb limited this immuneACCESS table to in-frame rearrangements with V and J called. A share of clones is missing; checked studies link under half to unresolved V genes, and the rest is unexplained. V, J and clone size derive from that table, while D and trimming were established from the DNA sequence. For this sample the table gives about 140,000 clones, of which roughly 86% were detected only once. Roughly 5% of the sample lies in the top ten.

The sample comprised peripheral blood. This sequence uses TRBV29-1 and TRBJ1-2; TRBD1 agrees with 9 junctional bases. This TCR was sampled from a human donor in a cohort sampled during active COVID-19. For the CDR3, the sequence is CSVDWDRVSNGYTF. DNA sequence: TGCAGCGTTGACTGGGACAGGGTTTCTAATGGCTACACCTTC.